The entry below describes one TCR beta chain. This record belongs to a study of control samples from healthy donors and cancer patients. Trimming at V came to 5 bases and at J to 6 bases, leaving 7 bases not matched to a gene. Germline values: CDR1 SGHTA, CDR2 FQGNSA. CDR3 size: 15 residues. Generated by immunoSEQ multiplex PCR, the TCRdb table keeps only in-frame clones and is missing some. The table records roughly 170,000 clones, more than 85% of them present only once. This chain uses TRBV7-2 with TRBJ2-1, with 10 nucleotides matching TRBD1. The receptor was derived from a woman aged 40 to 50 in good health. The sample comprised blood. Here the CDR3 reads CASSHDRGRGNEQFF. As DNA, the CDR3 is TGTGCCAGCAGCCACGACAGGGGGCGCGGCAATGAGCAGTTCTTC. Looking up the rest from reference TRBV7-2 and TRBJ2-1 gives the full variable domain: GAGVSQSPSNKVTEKGKDVELRCDPISGHTALYWYRQSLGQGLEFLIYFQGNSAPDKSGLPSDRFSAERTGGSVSTLTIQRTQQEDSAVYLCASSHDRGRGNEQFFGPGTRLTVL.